This T cell receptor beta chain was captured in a study of T-cell memory formation after mild COVID-19. TCRdb re-called the 5' RACE reads through MiXCR, storing one row per CDR3 protein. The sample lists roughly 580,000 distinct CDR3 sequences; roughly 18% were seen once. CDR1 and CDR2 from the germline V gene are SGHRS and YFSETQ. The CDR3 consists of 13 residues. The V end was cut by 4 bases, the J end by 7 bases, with 15 bases between. This chain connects TRBV5-1 to TRBJ2-7; D may match TRBD1 or TRBD2 (5 bases each). This clonotype originated in an adult woman who had mild COVID-19 (a few samples of this study predate the infection). Cell type and time point are not known. Sequences were obtained from PBMCs or a T cell subset sorted from them (not recorded which). The CDR3 DNA reads as TGCGCCAGCAGCCTGGGACCGGAAGGGGAGCAGTACTTC. Protein product: CASSLGPEGEQYF.